This record covers a single T cell receptor beta chain. What it binds is not known. Unstimulated Tregs (CD4+CD25+CD127-) and CD4+CD25- non-Tregs were sorted from PBMCs. V lost 0 bases and J 7 bases, leaving 7 bases between the germline ends. Germline CDR1 and CDR2: MNHEY and SMNVEV (reference sequence). This CDR3 has 13 amino acids. Clones were read by immunoSEQ multiplex PCR, and TCRdb kept only the in-frame ones, dropping some. The sample lists about 64,000 clones, 98% seen once, with 0.34% in the top ten. The sample comes from a study of Tregs in tolerant kidney transplant recipients. Study background: Related graft donors supplied nonmyeloablative bone marrow transplants, and mixed chimerism was transient.

Overall study results and limits: No direct test of biological reproducibility was done here.

The receptor comes from a human donor who received a combined kidney and bone marrow transplant. The J gene is TRBJ1-5, the V gene TRBV27; D not resolved. The material was Tregs from blood, obtained before the transplant. CDR3 residues: CASSLSTGQPQHF. As DNA, the CDR3 is TGTGCCAGCAGTTTATCTACCGGGCAGCCCCAGCATTTT.